This TCR beta chain was recovered during a study of control samples from healthy donors and cancer patients. CDR1 and CDR2 (germline): SGHTA, FQGNSA. This CDR3 is built from 12 residues. Trimming pared 3 bases from V and 4 bases from J, leaving 4 bases between. Measured with immunoSEQ multiplex PCR; TCRdb has only the in-frame clones, and not every one. The table lists about 49,000 clones, just over 85% of them singletons. The material sequenced was PBMCs. This clonotype was sampled from a woman aged 50 to 60 with lung cancer. V usage is TRBV7-2 and J usage is TRBJ1-5, with D uncertain. CDR3 amino acids: CASSFLNQPQHF. DNA for the CDR3: TGTGCCAGCAGCTTCCTGAATCAGCCCCAGCATTTT.